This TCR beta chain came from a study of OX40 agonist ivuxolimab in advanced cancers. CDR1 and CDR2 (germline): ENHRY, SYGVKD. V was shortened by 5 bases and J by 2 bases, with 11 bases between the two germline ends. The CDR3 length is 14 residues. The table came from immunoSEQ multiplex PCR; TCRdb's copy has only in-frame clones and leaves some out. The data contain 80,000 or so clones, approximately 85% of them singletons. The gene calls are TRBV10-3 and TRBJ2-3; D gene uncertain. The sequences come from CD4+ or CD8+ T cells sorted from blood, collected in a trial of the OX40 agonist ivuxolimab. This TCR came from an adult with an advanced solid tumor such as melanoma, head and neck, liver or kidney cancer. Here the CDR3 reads CAISSPNPTDTQYF. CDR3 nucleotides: TGTGCCATCAGTTCCCCCAACCCCACAGATACGCAGTATTTT.